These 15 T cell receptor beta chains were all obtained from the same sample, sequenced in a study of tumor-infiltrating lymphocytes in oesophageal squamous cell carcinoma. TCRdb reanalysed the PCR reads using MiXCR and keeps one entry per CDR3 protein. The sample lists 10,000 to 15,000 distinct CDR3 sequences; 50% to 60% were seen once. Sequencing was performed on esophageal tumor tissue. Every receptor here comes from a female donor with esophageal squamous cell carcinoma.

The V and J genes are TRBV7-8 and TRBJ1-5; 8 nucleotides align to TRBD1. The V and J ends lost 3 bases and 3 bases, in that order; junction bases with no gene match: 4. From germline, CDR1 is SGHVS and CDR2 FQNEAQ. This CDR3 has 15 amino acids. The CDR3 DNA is TGTGCCAGCAGCTTGGACAGGGTTGACAATCAGCCCCAGCATTTT. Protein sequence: CASSLDRVDNQPQHF.

The CDR3 loop is CASSYSHRGLVSGYTF. CDR3 nucleotides: TGTGCCAGCAGTTACTCCCACAGGGGGCTAGTGAGTGGCTACACCTTC. The V and J genes are TRBV6-6 and TRBJ1-2; 9 nucleotides align to TRBD1. Trimming removed 0 bases from V and 7 bases from J; junction bases left unmatched: 9. There are 16 residues in the CDR3. Germline lookup yields CDR1 MNHNY and CDR2 SVGAGI (reference sequence).

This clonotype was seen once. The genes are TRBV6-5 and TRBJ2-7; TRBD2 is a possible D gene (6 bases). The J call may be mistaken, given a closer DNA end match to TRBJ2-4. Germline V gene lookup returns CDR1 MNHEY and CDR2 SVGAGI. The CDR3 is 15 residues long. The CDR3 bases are TGTGCCAGCAGTTCCCCCCGGACTACCGAGGACATTCAGTACTTC. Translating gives CASSSPRTTEDIQYF.

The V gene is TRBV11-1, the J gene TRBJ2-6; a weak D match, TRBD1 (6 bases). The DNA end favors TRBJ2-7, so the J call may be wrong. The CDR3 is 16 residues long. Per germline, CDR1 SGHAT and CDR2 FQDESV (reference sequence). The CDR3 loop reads CASSRTGTNNYNEQYF. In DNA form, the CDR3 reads TGTGCCAGCAGCCGTACCGGGACAAATAACTACAATGAGCAGTACTTC.

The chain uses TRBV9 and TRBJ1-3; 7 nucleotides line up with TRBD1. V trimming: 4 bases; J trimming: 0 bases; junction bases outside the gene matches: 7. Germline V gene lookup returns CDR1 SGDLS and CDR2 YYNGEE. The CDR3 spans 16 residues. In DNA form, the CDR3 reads TGTGCCAGCAGCAAACGGGGACAGAGCTCTGGAAACACCATATATTTT. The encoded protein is CASSKRGQSSGNTIYF. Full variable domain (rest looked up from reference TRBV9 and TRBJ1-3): DSGVTQTPKHLITATGQRVTLRCSPRSGDLSVYWYQQSLDQGLQFLIQYYNGEERAKGNILERFSAQQFPDLHSELNLSSLELGDSALYFCASSKRGQSSGNTIYFGEGSWLTVV.

In nucleotides, the CDR3 is TGTGCCATCAGTGAGCCAAATAGCAATCAGCCCCAGCATTTT. Translated: CAISEPNSNQPQHF. The chain carries TRBV10-3 and TRBJ1-5; no clear D. There are 14 residues in the CDR3. Trimming stripped 2 bases from V and 0 bases from J, with 5 bases between. Per the germline V gene, CDR1 is ENHRY and CDR2 is SYGVKD.

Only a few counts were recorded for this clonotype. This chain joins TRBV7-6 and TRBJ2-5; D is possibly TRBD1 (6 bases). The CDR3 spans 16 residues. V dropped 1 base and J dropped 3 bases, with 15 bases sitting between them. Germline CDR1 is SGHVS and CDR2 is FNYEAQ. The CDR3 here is CASSLVSPRGKETQYF. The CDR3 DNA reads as TGTGCCAGCAGCTTAGTTAGTCCCAGGGGTAAAGAGACCCAGTACTTC.

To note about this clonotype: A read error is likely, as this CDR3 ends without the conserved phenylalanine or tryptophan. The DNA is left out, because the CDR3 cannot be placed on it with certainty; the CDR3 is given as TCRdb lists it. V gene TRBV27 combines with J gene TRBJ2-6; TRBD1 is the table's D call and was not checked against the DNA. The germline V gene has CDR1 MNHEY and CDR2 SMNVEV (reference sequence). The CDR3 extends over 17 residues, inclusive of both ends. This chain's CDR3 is CASRLTGQGYYEQYFGA.

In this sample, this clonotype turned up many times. The DNA for the CDR3 is TGTGCCAGCAGCCAGGGGGACCTCAATGAGCAGTTCTTC. Translated, it gives CASSQGDLNEQFF. The chain carries TRBV7-6 and TRBJ2-1; TRBD1 aligns across 7 bases. J gave up 6 bases and V 5 bases, and 4 bases lay outside the gene matches. The CDR3 extends over 13 amino acids. CDR1 and CDR2 from the germline V gene are SGHVS and FNYEAQ.

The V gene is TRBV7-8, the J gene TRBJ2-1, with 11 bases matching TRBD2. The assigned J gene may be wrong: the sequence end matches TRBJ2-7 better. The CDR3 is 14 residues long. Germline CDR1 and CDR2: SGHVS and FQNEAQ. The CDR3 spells CASSLVAGGLEQYF. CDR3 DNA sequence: TGTGCCAGCAGCTTAGTAGCGGGAGGGCTTGAGCAGTACTTC.

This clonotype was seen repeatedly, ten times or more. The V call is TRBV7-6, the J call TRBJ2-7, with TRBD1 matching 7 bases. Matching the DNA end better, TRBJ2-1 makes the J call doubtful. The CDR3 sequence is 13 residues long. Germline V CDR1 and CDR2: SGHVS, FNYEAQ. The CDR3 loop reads CASSFDRDNEQFF. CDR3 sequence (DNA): TGTGCCAGCAGCTTCGACAGGGACAATGAGCAGTTCTTC.

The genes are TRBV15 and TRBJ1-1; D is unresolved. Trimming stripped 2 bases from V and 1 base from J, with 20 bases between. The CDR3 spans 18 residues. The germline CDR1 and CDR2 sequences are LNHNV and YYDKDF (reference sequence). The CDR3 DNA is TGTGCCACCAGCAGACCTAAGGTCCGATACGACACGAACACTGAAGCTTTCTTT. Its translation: CATSRPKVRYDTNTEAFF.

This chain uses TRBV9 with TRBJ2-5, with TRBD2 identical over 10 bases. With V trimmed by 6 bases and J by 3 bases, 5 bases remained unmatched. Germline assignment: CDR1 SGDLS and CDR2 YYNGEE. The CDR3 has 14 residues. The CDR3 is CASTAGGGEETQYF. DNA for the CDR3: TGTGCCAGCACAGCGGGAGGGGGGGAAGAGACCCAGTACTTC.

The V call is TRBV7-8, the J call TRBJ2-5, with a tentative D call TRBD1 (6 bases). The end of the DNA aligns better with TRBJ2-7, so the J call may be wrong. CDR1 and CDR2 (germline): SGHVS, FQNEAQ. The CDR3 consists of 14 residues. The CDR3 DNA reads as TGTGCCAGCAGCTTAGCCTGGGGGCCCTACGAGCAGTACTTC. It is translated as CASSLAWGPYEQYF.

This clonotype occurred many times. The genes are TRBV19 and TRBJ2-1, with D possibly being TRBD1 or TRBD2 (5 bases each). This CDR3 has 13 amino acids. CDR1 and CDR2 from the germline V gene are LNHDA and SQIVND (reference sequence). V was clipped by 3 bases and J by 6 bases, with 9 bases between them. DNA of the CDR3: TGTGCCAGTAGTATTACCGGGACCAATGAGCAGTTCTTC. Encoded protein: CASSITGTNEQFF.